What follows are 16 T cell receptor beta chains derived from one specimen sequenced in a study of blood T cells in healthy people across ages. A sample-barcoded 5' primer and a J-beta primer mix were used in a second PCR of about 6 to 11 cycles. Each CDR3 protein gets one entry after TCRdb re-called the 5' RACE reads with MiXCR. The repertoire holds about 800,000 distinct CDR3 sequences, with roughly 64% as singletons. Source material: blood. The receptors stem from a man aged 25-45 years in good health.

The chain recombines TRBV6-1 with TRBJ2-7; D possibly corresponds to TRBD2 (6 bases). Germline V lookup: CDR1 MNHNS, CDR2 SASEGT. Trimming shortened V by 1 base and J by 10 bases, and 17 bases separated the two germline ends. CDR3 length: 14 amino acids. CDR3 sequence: CASSEVVSSGVQYF. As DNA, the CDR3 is TGTGCCAGCAGTGAAGTTGTCTCCTCGGGGGTTCAGTACTTC.

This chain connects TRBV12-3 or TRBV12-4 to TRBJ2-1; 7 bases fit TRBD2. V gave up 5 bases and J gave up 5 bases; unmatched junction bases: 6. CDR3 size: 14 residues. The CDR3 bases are TGTGCCAGCAGTCGGACTAGTGTTAACAATGAGCAGTTCTTC. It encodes CASSRTSVNNEQFF.

The CDR3 sequence: CASSYPRGLSPGANVLTF. DNA of the CDR3: TGTGCCAGCAGTTACCCGAGAGGTCTCAGCCCTGGGGCCAACGTCCTGACTTTC. This sequence joins TRBV6-5 and TRBJ2-6, with D unclear. Per the germline V gene, CDR1 is MNHEY and CDR2 is SVGAGI. The CDR3 extends over 18 amino acids. V lost 2 bases, J lost 2 bases, and 16 bases lay in between.

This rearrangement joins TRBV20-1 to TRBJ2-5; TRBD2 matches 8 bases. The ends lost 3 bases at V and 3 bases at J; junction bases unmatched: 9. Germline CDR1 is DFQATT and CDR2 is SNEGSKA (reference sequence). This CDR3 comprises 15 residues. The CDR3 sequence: CSARVVAGGEETQYF. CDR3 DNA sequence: TGCAGTGCTAGGGTGGTTGCGGGAGGTGAAGAGACCCAGTACTTC.

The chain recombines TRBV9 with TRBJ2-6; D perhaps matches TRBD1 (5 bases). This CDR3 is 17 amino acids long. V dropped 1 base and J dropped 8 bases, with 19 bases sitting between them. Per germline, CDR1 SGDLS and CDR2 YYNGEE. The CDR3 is CASSVRTRTAGTNVLTF. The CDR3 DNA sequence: TGTGCCAGCAGCGTACGAACCCGTACAGCAGGGACCAACGTCCTGACTTTC.

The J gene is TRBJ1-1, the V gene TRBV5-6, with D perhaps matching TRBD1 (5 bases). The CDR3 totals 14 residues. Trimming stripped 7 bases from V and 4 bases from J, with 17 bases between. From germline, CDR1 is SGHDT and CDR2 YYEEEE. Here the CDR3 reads CASGPGFLATEAFF. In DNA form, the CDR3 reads TGTGCCAGCGGTCCAGGGTTCTTGGCCACTGAAGCTTTCTTT.

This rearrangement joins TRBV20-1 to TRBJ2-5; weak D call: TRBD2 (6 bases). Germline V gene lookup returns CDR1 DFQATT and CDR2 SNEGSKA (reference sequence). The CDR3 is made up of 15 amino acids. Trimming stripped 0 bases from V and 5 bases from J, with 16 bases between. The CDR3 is CSARDMSRGRETQYF. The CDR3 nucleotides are TGCAGTGCTAGAGATATGTCTCGGGGGAGGGAGACCCAGTACTTC.

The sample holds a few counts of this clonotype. The CDR3 DNA reads TGCAGTGCCCCGCCTAGGGTTGGGGACAATGAGCAGTTCTTC. Translated: CSAPPRVGDNEQFF. The rearrangement joins TRBV20-1 to TRBJ2-1, with no clear D. The CDR3 has 14 amino acids. CDR1 and CDR2 from the germline V gene are DFQATT and SNEGSKA (reference sequence). The germline V and J ends were trimmed by 6 bases and 5 bases, with 17 bases remaining between them.

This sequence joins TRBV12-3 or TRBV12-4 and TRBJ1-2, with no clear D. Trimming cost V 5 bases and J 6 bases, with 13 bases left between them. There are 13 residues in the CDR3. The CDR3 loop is CASSVSGKDGYTF. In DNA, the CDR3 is TGTGCCAGCAGTGTCTCGGGGAAGGATGGCTACACCTTC.

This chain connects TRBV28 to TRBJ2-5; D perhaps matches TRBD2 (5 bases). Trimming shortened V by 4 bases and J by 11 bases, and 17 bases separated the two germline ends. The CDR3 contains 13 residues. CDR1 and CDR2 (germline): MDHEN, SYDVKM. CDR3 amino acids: CASSSISRRGQYF. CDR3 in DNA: TGTGCCAGCAGTTCGATTTCACGACGAGGGCAGTACTTC. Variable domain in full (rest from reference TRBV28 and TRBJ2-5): DVKVTQSSRYLVKRTGEKVFLECVQDMDHENMFWYRQDPGLGLRLIYFSYDVKMKEKGDIPEGYSVSREKKERFSLILESASTNQTSMYLCASSSISRRGQYFGPGTRLLVL.

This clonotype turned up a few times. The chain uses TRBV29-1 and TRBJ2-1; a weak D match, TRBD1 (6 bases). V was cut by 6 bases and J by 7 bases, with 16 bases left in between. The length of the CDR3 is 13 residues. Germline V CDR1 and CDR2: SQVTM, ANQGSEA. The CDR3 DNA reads TGCAGCGTGGCGGTAACAGGGATGAATGAGCAGTTCTTC. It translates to CSVAVTGMNEQFF.

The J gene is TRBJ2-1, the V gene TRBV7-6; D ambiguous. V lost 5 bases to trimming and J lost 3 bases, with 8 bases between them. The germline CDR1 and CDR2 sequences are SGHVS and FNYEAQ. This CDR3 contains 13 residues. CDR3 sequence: CASSGPLYNEQFF. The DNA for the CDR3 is TGTGCCAGCAGCGGCCCCCTCTACAATGAGCAGTTCTTC. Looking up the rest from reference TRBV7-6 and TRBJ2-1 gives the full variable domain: GAGVSQSPRYKVTKRGQDVALRCDPISGHVSLYWYRQALGQGPEFLTYFNYEAQQDKSGLPNDRFSAERPEGSISTLTIQRTEQRDSAMYRCASSGPLYNEQFFGPGTRLTVL.

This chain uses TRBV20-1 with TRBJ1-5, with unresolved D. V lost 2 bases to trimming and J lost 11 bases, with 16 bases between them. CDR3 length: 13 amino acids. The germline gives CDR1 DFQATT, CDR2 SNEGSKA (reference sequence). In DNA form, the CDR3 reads TGCAGTGCTAGATCGGAGAGAGTGAACGCCCAGCATTTT. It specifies CSARSERVNAQHF.

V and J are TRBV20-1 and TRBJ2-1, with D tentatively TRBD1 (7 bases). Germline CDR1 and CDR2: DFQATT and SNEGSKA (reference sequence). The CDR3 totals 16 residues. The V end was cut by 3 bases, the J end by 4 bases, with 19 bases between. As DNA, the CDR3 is TGCAGTGCTAGGGTGCAGGGGGGAGAACTATACAATGAGCAGTTCTTC. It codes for CSARVQGGELYNEQFF.

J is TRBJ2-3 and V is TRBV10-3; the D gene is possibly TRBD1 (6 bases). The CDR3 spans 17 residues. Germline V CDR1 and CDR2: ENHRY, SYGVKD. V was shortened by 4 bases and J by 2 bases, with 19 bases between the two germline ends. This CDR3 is CAISGRVARGNTDTQYF. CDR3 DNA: TGTGCCATCAGTGGCCGAGTGGCCAGGGGAAACACAGATACGCAGTATTTT.

CDR3 in amino acids: CSVGLGTLNEQYF. Here the CDR3 DNA reads TGCAGCGTTGGTCTGGGCACGCTCAATGAGCAGTACTTC. The chain carries TRBV29-1 and TRBJ2-5, with no clear D. With 4 bases removed from V and 11 bases from J, the gap between germline ends came to 20 bases. CDR1 is SQVTM, CDR2 ANQGSEA, per germline. CDR3 length: 13 amino acids.